This entry lists 22 T cell receptor beta chains sequenced from one sample in a study of blood T cell repertoires in COVID-19. Using immunoSEQ multiplex PCR, the repertoire was profiled, and TCRdb retains in-frame clones only, with some absent. The sample carries more than 95,000 clones, more than 80% recorded once. Material: peripheral blood. Source of these receptors: a woman over 75 with COVID-19, enrolled during active disease.

The chain recombines TRBV5-1 with TRBJ2-7; D gene unclear. This CDR3 contains 14 residues. V was clipped by 0 bases and J by 2 bases, with 9 bases between them. Germline V gene data show CDR1 as SGHRS and CDR2 as YFSETQ. The CDR3: CASSLVPEAYEQYF. The CDR3 DNA follows: TGCGCCAGCAGCTTGGTTCCAGAAGCCTACGAGCAGTACTTC.

This sequence joins TRBV28 and TRBJ1-2; no definite D call. Per germline, CDR1 MDHEN and CDR2 SYDVKM. CDR3 size: 14 residues. Trimming removed 6 bases at V and 4 bases at J, with 15 bases between. CDR3 nucleotide sequence: TGTGCCAGCAGCCGTGGGGAGGGTACCTATGGCTACACCTTC. Translating it yields CASSRGEGTYGYTF.

V gene TRBV7-3 combines with J gene TRBJ2-7, with D unclear. The CDR3 is 15 residues long. Germline V gene sequence: CDR1 SGHTA, CDR2 FQGTGA. Between the trimmed V and J ends, which lost 2 bases and 3 bases, there was a span of 14 bases. The CDR3 reads CASSLSPGRNYEQYF. CDR3 in DNA: TGTGCCAGCAGCTTATCCCCCGGTCGTAACTACGAGCAGTACTTC. The full variable domain, its missing parts supplied by reference TRBV7-3 and TRBJ2-7, is GAGVSQTPSNKVTEKGKYVELRCDPISGHTALYWYRQSLGQGPEFLIYFQGTGAADDSGLPNDRFFAVRPEGSVSTLKIQRTERGDSAVYLCASSLSPGRNYEQYFGPGTRLTVT.

V and J are TRBV19 and TRBJ2-1; weak D call: TRBD2 (6 bases). The CDR3 loop spans 13 amino acids. Germline values: CDR1 LNHDA, CDR2 SQIVND (reference sequence). The ends were cut back, 7 bases at V and 5 bases at J, with 12 bases in the middle. The CDR3 region has the DNA TGTGCCAGTAAACCCACTAGCAACAATGAGCAGTTCTTC. Translated: CASKPTSNNEQFF.

This rearrangement joins TRBV2 to TRBJ1-5; D unresolved. CDR3 length: 12 residues. The V gene's germline CDR1 is SNHLY and CDR2 FYNNEI. V was pared by 7 bases and J by 5 bases, with 9 bases between. The CDR3 spells CASTLRDQPQHF. The DNA of the CDR3 is TGTGCCAGCACCCTGCGGGATCAGCCCCAGCATTTT. Drawing the rest from reference TRBV2 and TRBJ1-5, the complete variable domain is EPEVTQTPSHQVTQMGQEVILRCVPISNHLYFYWYRQILGQKVEFLVSFYNNEISEKSEIFDDQFSVERPDGSNFTLKIRSTKLEDSAMYFCASTLRDQPQHFGDGTRLSIL.

This clone has just one count. This chain joins TRBV5-1 and TRBJ1-1; D is undetermined. The V end lost 7 bases, the J end lost 1 base, and 11 bases lay between the germline ends. The germline gives CDR1 SGHRS, CDR2 YFSETQ. This CDR3 has 13 amino acids. This CDR3 reads CASSYSSNTEAFF. In DNA form, the CDR3 reads TGCGCCAGCTCCTACAGCTCGAACACTGAAGCTTTCTTT.

DNA for the CDR3: TGTGCCAGCAGCCAAGTCCCTCTCCAGGCTAGCGGCGCCTACGAGCAGTACTTC. This encodes CASSQVPLQASGAYEQYF. V and J are TRBV3-1 (or the pseudogene TRBV3-2) and TRBJ2-7; 7 bases fit TRBD2. Germline V gene lookup returns CDR1 LGHDT and CDR2 YNNKEL (reference sequence). The CDR3 is 18 residues long. J gave up 2 bases and V 1 base, and 14 bases lay outside the gene matches.

The chain recombines TRBV5-8 with TRBJ2-7; D might be TRBD2 (6 bases). CDR1 SGHTS and CDR2 YDEGEE come from the germline V gene. The CDR3 is made up of 14 amino acids. V gave up 1 base and J gave up 3 bases, with 11 bases separating them. CDR3 amino acids: CASSLLRGGYEQYF. CDR3 sequence (DNA): TGTGCCAGCAGCTTGTTAAGGGGAGGCTACGAGCAGTACTTC.

The chain employs TRBV5-4 and TRBJ1-2; perhaps TRBD1 as D (5 bases). The CDR3 spans 12 residues. V shed 2 bases and J shed 5 bases, with 7 bases lying between them. CDR1 SGHNT and CDR2 YYREEE come from the germline V gene (reference sequence). The CDR3 DNA follows: TGTGCCAGCAGCTTTGACAGATATGGCTACACCTTC. Its translation: CASSFDRYGYTF.

V and J are TRBV4-3 and TRBJ1-2, with TRBD1 as a possible D gene (6 bases). Germline CDR1 and CDR2: LGHNA and YSLEER. The CDR3 is 15 amino acids. V lost 0 bases, J lost 10 bases, and 18 bases lay in between. The CDR3 protein is CASSQDRGTTSAYTF. The CDR3 DNA sequence: TGCGCCAGCAGCCAAGATCGTGGGACAACCTCCGCCTACACCTTC.

V is TRBV28 and J is TRBJ1-1; 7 bases map to TRBD1. V shed 6 bases, J shed 0 bases, and the junction held 4 bases outside the gene matches. Germline V lookup: CDR1 MDHEN, CDR2 SYDVKM. CDR3 length equals 14 residues. CDR3 bases: TGTGCCAGCAGCTCCGGGACAGTGAACACTGAAGCTTTCTTT. This translates into CASSSGTVNTEAFF.

This rearrangement joins TRBV7-2 to TRBJ1-1; the match to TRBD1 covers 7 bases. The CDR3 contains 13 residues. Germline V gene lookup returns CDR1 SGHTA and CDR2 FQGNSA. The junction had 9 bases not matched to a gene; V was cut back by 3 bases and J by 11 bases. The CDR3 region is CASSFTGALVAFF. DNA of the CDR3: TGTGCCAGCAGCTTTACAGGGGCCCTAGTTGCTTTCTTT.

The sample holds one count of this clone. The chain combines TRBV3-1 (or the pseudogene TRBV3-2) with TRBJ2-2, with 7 positions matching TRBD1. CDR1 is LGHDT and CDR2 is YNNKEL in the germline V gene (reference sequence). With 5 bases clipped from V and 4 bases from J, the junction kept 10 bases outside the gene matches. This CDR3 has 16 residues. CDR3 in DNA: TGTGCCAGCAGCAAAAACCGACAGGGTGCCACCGGGGAGCTGTTTTTT. It yields the protein CASSKNRQGATGELFF.

This chain joins TRBV2 and TRBJ2-1, with 9 bases that match TRBD2. The trim removed 7 bases at V and 0 bases at J, leaving 10 bases unmatched. This CDR3 comprises 17 residues. Germline-derived CDR1 and CDR2 are SNHLY and FYNNEI. The CDR3: CASTPLAGKSSYNEQFF. The CDR3 coding sequence is TGTGCCAGCACCCCACTAGCGGGTAAGAGCTCCTACAATGAGCAGTTCTTC.

J is TRBJ2-7 and V is TRBV19, with 7 bases that match TRBD1. The CDR3 consists of 14 residues. CDR1 is LNHDA and CDR2 is SQIVND in the germline V gene (reference sequence). V trimming: 9 bases; J trimming: 2 bases; junction bases outside the gene matches: 10. CDR3 sequence: CASKPDTGAYEQYF. The CDR3 bases are TGTGCCAGCAAACCCGATACAGGGGCCTACGAGCAGTACTTC. The full variable domain, in which reference TRBV19 and TRBJ2-7 provide the parts outside the CDR3, is DGGITQSPKYLFRKEGQNVTLSCEQNLNHDAMYWYRQDPGQGLRLIYYSQIVNDFQKGDIAEGYSVSREKKESFPLTVTSAQKNPTAFYLCASKPDTGAYEQYFGPGTRLTVT.

The rearrangement joins TRBV7-8 to TRBJ2-1; 8 bases align to TRBD2. CDR1 is SGHVS, CDR2 FQNEAQ, per germline. The CDR3 runs 20 residues. The V and J ends lost 5 bases and 0 bases, in that order; junction bases with no gene match: 18. The CDR3 spells CASSPGGGQSTLSSYNEQFF. In nucleotides, the CDR3 is TGTGCCAGCAGCCCCGGGGGGGGACAATCCACCCTCAGCTCCTACAATGAGCAGTTCTTC.

This clone was found once. The chain carries TRBV28 and TRBJ1-6, with TRBD1 as a possible D gene (5 bases). The germline V and J ends were trimmed by 3 bases and 7 bases, with 13 bases remaining between them. Germline values: CDR1 MDHEN, CDR2 SYDVKM. The CDR3 contains 15 residues. The CDR3 nucleotides are TGTGCCAGCAGTTTTGCCCGGCAGGGAAATTCACCCCTCCACTTT. Its protein product is CASSFARQGNSPLHF.

J is TRBJ2-3 and V is TRBV6-4; 7 bases map to TRBD2. J was trimmed by 0 bases and V by 4 bases; bases with no gene match: 4. Germline CDR1 MRHNA, CDR2 SNTAGT. This CDR3 is 15 amino acids long. The CDR3 bases are TGTGCCAGCAGTGCTTTTAGCGGGAGCACAGATACGCAGTATTTT. It is translated as CASSAFSGSTDTQYF.

The chain employs TRBV7-8 and TRBJ2-5; 9 nucleotides match TRBD2. Germline-derived CDR1 and CDR2 are SGHVS and FQNEAQ. V lost 5 bases, J lost 5 bases, and 12 bases stayed unmatched. This CDR3 has 16 amino acids. CDR3 amino acids: CASSVNVAGGGETQYF. DNA for the CDR3: TGTGCCAGCAGCGTGAACGTCGCGGGAGGGGGTGAGACCCAGTACTTC. The whole variable domain, filled in from reference TRBV7-8 and TRBJ2-5, reads GAGVSQSPRYKVAKRGQDVALRCDPISGHVSLFWYQQALGQGPEFLTYFQNEAQLDKSGLPSDRFFAERPEGSVSTLKIQRTQQEDSAVYLCASSVNVAGGGETQYFGPGTRLLVL.

This chain connects TRBV5-6 to TRBJ2-3; 7 bases agree with TRBD1. The CDR3 runs 15 residues. V trimming: 5 bases; J trimming: 0 bases; junction bases outside the gene matches: 6. Germline V gene data show CDR1 as SGHDT and CDR2 as YYEEEE. The CDR3 is CASRMTGQSTDTQYF. In DNA form, the CDR3 reads TGTGCCAGCAGGATGACGGGACAGAGCACAGATACGCAGTATTTT.

J is TRBJ1-2 and V is TRBV18; 12 bases align to TRBD1. Germline V gene sequence: CDR1 KGHSH, CDR2 LQKENI. V shed 2 bases, J shed 8 bases, and the junction held 15 bases outside the gene matches. The CDR3 covers 18 residues. The CDR3: CASSPTIGTGGPVRGYTF. As DNA, the CDR3 is TGTGCCAGCTCACCAACGATTGGGACAGGGGGCCCTGTACGCGGCTACACCTTC.

The gene calls are TRBV7-3 and TRBJ2-2; possible D gene TRBD2, 6 bases. Germline V lookup: CDR1 SGHTA, CDR2 FQGTGA. The V end was cut by 5 bases, the J end by 2 bases, with 18 bases between. The CDR3 extends over 17 amino acids. The DNA of the CDR3 is TGTGCCAGCAGCGCGGGACTCCACCTACCTAACACCGGGGAGCTGTTTTTT. Amino acid sequence: CASSAGLHLPNTGELFF.